The present T cell receptor beta chain was sequenced within a study of blood T cell repertoires in COVID-19. This clone was recorded once. Original processing notes: Estimation of nucleated cell counts was performed using reference gene primer amplification. Repertoires were generated with immunoSEQ multiplex PCR, while TCRdb's copy carries only in-frame clones and drops some. D and trimming come from the DNA, and the V and J calls and clone size come from that table. Here the sample spans about 280,000 clones, over 75% being singletons. Trimming removed 4 bases from V and 1 base from J, with 8 bases in between. This CDR3 contains 14 residues. CDR1 is SGDLS and CDR2 is YYNGEE in the germline V gene.

The specimen was peripheral blood. The TCR sequence derives from a human donor in a cohort sampled during active COVID-19. The chain has TRBV9 and TRBJ2-2; D gene uncertain. The CDR3 region is CASSYEVNTGELFF. In DNA, the CDR3 is TGTGCCAGCAGCTACGAGGTGAACACCGGGGAGCTGTTTTTT.